This T cell receptor (beta chain) came from a study of CD8 T cells in Susac syndrome (dated by TCRdb to about 2019). At the level of the whole study: Among the sequenced Susac syndrome patients, more than five had clinically active disease and eight were in clinical remission. At blood withdrawal, Susac syndrome patients were either therapy-naive, taking corticosteroids (in some cases with IVIg as well), or taking IVIg alone. Whether CD8+ T cell activation and differentiation in Susac syndrome was antigen driven was tested using repertoire sequencing. What the authors observed across the whole study: No clonal expansion was detected in the CD4+ T cell repertoire of Susac syndrome patients. The TCR sequencing and HLA analysis was acknowledged to have included a relatively small number of individuals.

Peripheral blood CD8+ and CD4+ T cells from healthy donors, Susac syndrome patients and multiple sclerosis patients were profiled by high-throughput TCR beta sequencing. The Susac syndrome patients fulfilled recently defined diagnostic criteria for either definite or probable disease. Bulk CD8+ and CD4+ T cells were purified magnetically by negative isolation, whereas CD8+ TEMRA cells were enriched by FACS. Blood was drawn into EDTA tubes, processed within 24 hours, and PBMCs were isolated by density gradient centrifugation. PBMCs intended for TCR sequencing were frozen in liquid nitrogen and were later thawed in a 37 degrees C water bath. Purity of sorted or isolated CD4+, CD8+ and CD8+ TEMRA cells was at least 90%. RNA was extracted using the RNeasy kit, and roughly 0.45 to 1 microgram was reverse transcribed with random hexamers. The immunoSEQ multiplex PCR assay, covering 54 Vbeta and 13 Jbeta segments, was used to amplify TCR beta CDR3 regions. PCR amplification bias was corrected using a synthetic template baseline for primer optimization and computational correction. The study's own analysis went as follows. Only productive sequences were kept, with reads annotated to V, D and J genes according to IMGT and analyzed in immunoSEQ Analyzer. To calculate clonality, Shannon entropy was normalized by log2 of the number of productive unique sequences and then subtracted from one. Public and private clones were assessed among the 100 most prevalent clones of each patient and control. Clones were defined as Susac-specific when absent from the healthy and MS cohorts, from some 1,100 published viral clones and from other ImmuneACCESS disease sequences. The public reads were quality trimmed at Q25 with fastp and then assembled into clones with MiXCR by TCRdb, keeping productive beta chains. CDR3 protein duplicates are merged, each entry listing the most common genes and DNA. The V and J calls here are based on TCRdb, not the publication. The table for this sample lists about 150,000 distinct CDR3 sequences; 95% of them were counted only once. Jointly, the top ten make up 0.16% of the sample.

Including the terminal cysteine and phenylalanine, the CDR3 comprises 13 residues. Only the CDR3 DNA is retained, 39 bases long and in frame from the first base. The germline V end is reduced by 7 bases and the J end by 4 bases; junction bases left unmatched: 8. The germline V gene provides CDR1 SQVTM and CDR2 ANQGSEA. As regards this clonotype: Its antigen has not been determined. No base qualities exist here, and no much larger clone lies one base off it.

The sample consisted of CD4+ T cells from PBMCs. This TCR was sampled from a human donor with Susac syndrome. The chain couples TRBV29-1 to TRBJ1-1, with 8 bases aligning to TRBD1. The CDR3 region: CSEKTGVGTEAFF. Here is the DNA: TGCAGCGAAAAGACAGGGGTCGGCACTGAAGCTTTCTTT.